The rows below give T cell receptor beta chains drawn from one sample of a study of T cell responses to AZD1222 COVID-19 vaccine. Clones were read by immunoSEQ multiplex PCR, and TCRdb kept only the in-frame ones, dropping some. This table holds some 150,000 clones, more than 85% found once. This specimen consisted of peripheral blood, obtained on day 0 of MenACWY control vaccination. The receptors were sampled from an adult in good health. CDR3s include the opening cysteine and the closing phenylalanine or tryptophan. D genes are given only for firm matches. Clone sizes are given selectively: once, few, many, or a class where the clone is expanded.

V,length,size,J,D,DNA,CDR3
TRBV6-5,13,NA,TRBJ2-1,NA,TGTGCCAGCAGCTTTCGGGTCGGGAATGAGCAGTTCTTC,CASSFRVGNEQFF
TRBV6-6,13,NA,TRBJ2-3,NA,TGTGCCAGCAGTTACCGCCGGTCAGATACGCAGTATTTT,CASSYRRSDTQYF
TRBV6-5,14,NA,TRBJ1-6,NA,TGTGCCAGCAGTATAAGAAAGGGGGATTCACCCCTCCACTTT,CASSIRKGDSPLHF
TRBV27,17,NA,TRBJ2-1,TRBD2,TGTGCCAGCAGTTTCCCCGATCCGGGAGGGCGGCGGGGTGAGCAGTTCTTC,CASSFPDPGGRRGEQFF
TRBV30,20,NA,TRBJ2-1,NA,TGTGCCTGGAGTGTACGGGCTATGATTGCATCGGAGATCTCCTACAATGAGCAGTTCTTC,CAWSVRAMIASEISYNEQFF
TRBV6-2/TRBV6-3,13,NA,TRBJ2-7,NA,TGTGCCAGCAGTTACTCCCCTCGGAACGAGCAGTACTTC,CASSYSPRNEQYF
TRBV10-3,11,NA,TRBJ2-1,NA,TGTGCCATCAGCCTAGCAAATGAGCAGTTCTTC,CAISLANEQFF
TRBV9,14,NA,TRBJ2-7,NA,TGTGCCAGCAGTGTTAGCCCGAGCTCCTACGAGCAGTACTTC,CASSVSPSSYEQYF
TRBV29-1,15,NA,TRBJ2-1,TRBD1,TGCAGCGTTGAGGCCCATGGGACAGGGCTCACTGAGCAGTTCTTC,CSVEAHGTGLTEQFF
TRBV19,13,NA,TRBJ1-1,NA,TGTGCCAGTAGTATAAGGGGAGGAACTGAAGCTTTCTTT,CASSIRGGTEAFF
TRBV7-2,14,once,TRBJ1-2,TRBD1,TGTGCCAGCAGCCCAGGACAGGGAGAGGAGGGCTACACCTTC,CASSPGQGEEGYTF
TRBV6-5,14,NA,TRBJ1-5,TRBD1,TGTGCCAGCACCCGGACAGGAGGGAATCAGCCCCAGCATTTT,CASTRTGGNQPQHF
TRBV9,14,NA,TRBJ1-3,NA,TGTGCCAGCAGCCGACTTAAGTCTGGAAACACCATATATTTT,CASSRLKSGNTIYF
TRBV6-5,15,NA,TRBJ1-1,TRBD1,TGTGCCAGCAGGGACAGGGGGCGCGGGAACACTGAAGCTTTCTTT,CASRDRGRGNTEAFF
TRBV5-1,14,NA,TRBJ2-1,TRBD1,TGCGCCAGCAGCGGCCACAGGGGTGGCAATGAGCAGTTCTTC,CASSGHRGGNEQFF
TRBV7-9,12,NA,TRBJ1-1,NA,TGTGCCAGCCAATTGGGGGGGACTGAAGCTTTCTTT,CASQLGGTEAFF
TRBV7-3,12,NA,TRBJ1-2,NA,TGTGCCAGCAGCGCGACAGCCTATGGCTACACCTTC,CASSATAYGYTF
TRBV15,14,NA,TRBJ1-1,NA,TGTGCCACCAGCAGAGATCTTCAGGGTGTGTGGGCTTTCTTT,CATSRDLQGVWAFF
TRBV28,15,once,TRBJ2-3,TRBD2,TGTGCCAGCAGTTTATCGGGAGGGCCTCCAGATACGCAGTATTTT,CASSLSGGPPDTQYF
TRBV19,17,NA,TRBJ2-3,TRBD2,TGTGCCAGTAGTATAGGGCTAGCGGGAGGGCGGGCGGATACGCAGTATTTT,CASSIGLAGGRADTQYF
TRBV5-4,15,NA,TRBJ2-2,NA,TGTGCCAGCAGCTTGTCTTTTGGTGACACCGGGGAGCTGTTTTTT,CASSLSFGDTGELFF
TRBV5-4,13,NA,TRBJ1-1,NA,TGTGCCAGCAGCTCCGGACGCGACACTGAAGCTTTCTTT,CASSSGRDTEAFF
TRBV7-9,14,NA,TRBJ1-2,NA,TGTGCCAGCAGCCTTCCCGGGACACCCGGAGGCTACACCTTC,CASSLPGTPGGYTF
TRBV2,10,NA,TRBJ1-1,NA,TGTGCCACCCAAAGGACTGAAGCTTTCTTT,CATQRTEAFF
TRBV5-1,15,NA,TRBJ1-5,NA,TGCGCCAGCAGCTTGGATGGGTATAGCAATCAGCCCCAGCATTTT,CASSLDGYSNQPQHF
TRBV18,15,once,TRBJ1-1,NA,TGTGCCAGCACCCGCTATGGGGCTCAGAACACTGAAGCTTTCTTT,CASTRYGAQNTEAFF